The clone carrying this T cell receptor beta chain has a count of ten or more. For TCR beta, libraries came from iRepertoire HTBI primers and Arm-PCR of CDR3 regions. MiXCR, run by TCRdb on the multiplex PCR reads, gives a single entry per CDR3 protein. In the table there are 600,000 to 650,000 distinct CDR3 sequences, about 16% of which are singletons. This sample was taken from a study of regulatory T cells in long-lasting Graves disease. Time point specified: newly diagnosed GD, antithyroid drugs for less than 3 months. The TCR library was made from RNA extracted from PBMCs. This sample also belongs to another study, concerning T cells in Graves' hyperthyroidism and ophthalmopathy.

The TCR was taken from a woman in her thirties with Graves disease. This specimen was peripheral blood mononuclear cells (PBMCs), taken at new diagnosis, from a patient treated with antithyroid drugs.

Here the CDR3 reads CASSHEYRDRNYNEQFF. The CDR3 nucleotides are TGTGCCAGCAGCCATGAATACCGGGACAGAAACTACAATGAGCAGTTCTTC. The gene calls are TRBV3-1 and TRBJ2-1, with TRBD1 matching over 7 bases. The ends lost 3 bases at V and 3 bases at J; junction bases unmatched: 11. The V gene's germline CDR1 is LGHDT and CDR2 YNNKEL (reference sequence). CDR3 length: 17 residues.